The source of this TCR beta chain is a study of T cells in Graves' hyperthyroidism and ophthalmopathy. As for the study in general: Peripheral blood draws took place at initial diagnosis, ahead of any treatment. Findings and limits, study-wide: Before onset, by a median of approximately 6.2 months, the model predicted ophthalmopathy.

A NOSPECS grade of at least 4, a Clinical Activity Score of at least 3 and duration under 3 months were recorded in ophthalmopathy patients. A roughly 9.1 ml volume of fresh peripheral blood provided the PBMCs. Using RNA transcripts as the source, TCR beta CDR3 regions were amplified. The TCR CDR3 was amplified in a first-round RT-PCR using the HTBI primer set. TCRdb reprocessed the multiplex PCR reads via MiXCR and lists one record per CDR3 protein. Of a few hundred thousand distinct CDR3 sequences in the sample, 13% to 15% were seen once. The CDR3 is 15 residues long. V dropped 6 bases and J dropped 0 bases, with 12 bases sitting between them. Germline V gene data show CDR1 as PRHDT and CDR2 as FYEKMQ (reference sequence). The sample holds many counts of this clonotype. The antigen is unknown.

The sample was blood. This clonotype was obtained from a woman aged 25 to 39 with Graves' ophthalmopathy. The rearrangement links TRBV13 to TRBJ2-1; a possible D gene is TRBD1 (7 bases). This CDR3 reads CASSYRGGSYNEQFF. The CDR3 coding sequence is TGTGCCAGCAGTTACAGGGGAGGCTCCTACAATGAGCAGTTCTTC.